These T cell receptor beta chains were read from a single sample in a study of blood T cell repertoires in COVID-19. Assay used: immunoSEQ multiplex PCR; TCRdb lists only in-frame clones, some missing. The table shows 200,000 to 300,000 clones, with roughly 84% occurring only once. Sequenced material: peripheral blood. The receptors come from a man in his fifties or sixties with acute or convalescent COVID-19. CDR3s include the opening cysteine and the closing phenylalanine or tryptophan.

J,V,CDR3
TRBJ2-5,TRBV2,CASTQQETQYF
TRBJ1-2,TRBV9,CASSGFGAGQAYGYTF
TRBJ1-1,TRBV11-1,CASSSPGTGLGTEAFF
TRBJ2-7,TRBV5-1,CASSLAEAASYEQYF
TRBJ2-7,TRBV28,CASSLSPGEQYF
TRBJ2-7,TRBV27,CASSLTGQGTSYEQYF
TRBJ2-1,TRBV9,CASSVGREAYNEQFF
TRBJ2-5,TRBV7-9,CASTRGQETQYF
TRBJ1-5,TRBV27,CASSLGTGVNQPQHF
TRBJ2-7,TRBV9,CASGSGLAAIYEQYF
TRBJ1-5,TRBV7-2,CASSFRTGQSPGQPQHF